This record covers a single T cell receptor (beta chain). These data belong to a study of shared clonotypes between healthy human individuals. The assay was immunoSEQ multiplex PCR, and TCRdb's table has in-frame clones only and misses some. This table holds around 1.6 million clones, approximately 98% found once. This clonotype was obtained from a man younger than 45 in good health. Material: naive CD4+ T cells sorted from blood. Subset described: CD45RA+ positively selected.

In DNA form, the CDR3 reads TGTGCCATCAGCCCCCAGGGGAGAGGTGAAAAACTGTTTTTT. It encodes CAISPQGRGEKLFF. The chain uses TRBV10-3 and TRBJ1-4; D is possibly TRBD1 (6 bases). Germline values: CDR1 ENHRY, CDR2 SYGVKD. V was pared by 6 bases and J by 7 bases, with 15 bases between. CDR3 length equals 14 residues.